One and the same sample provided the 10 T cell receptor beta chains below, sequenced in a study of human T cells and chemical hapten exposure. The sample's time point: patch test 3, about 24 weeks after DPC sensitization. Treatment here: therapeutic diphenylcyclopropenone sensitization with weekly scalp DPC. One entry per CDR3 protein results from TCRdb running MiXCR on the RACE reads. The sample carries about 190,000 distinct CDR3 sequences, under 30% recorded once. The sample consisted of whole blood, taken in connection with sensitization to the hapten diphenylcyclopropenone (DPC). These receptors came from a woman aged 40 to 50 with alopecia areata. Some clones in this sample may be carry-over from other donors' samples.

This clonotype was seen only a few times. The V call is TRBV12-3 or TRBV12-4, the J call TRBJ2-6; D is uncertain. V lost 6 bases to trimming and J lost 12 bases, with 12 bases between them. The CDR3 sequence is 12 residues long. The DNA for the CDR3 is TGTGCCAGCAGCCCCGCGAGTGGCGTCCTGACTTTC. This gives the protein CASSPASGVLTF.

The CDR3 loop is CASSRGLAYEQYF. The CDR3 coding sequence is TGTGCCAGCAGCCGTGGACTGGCCTACGAGCAGTACTTC. The rearrangement links TRBV27 to TRBJ2-7, with a weak D call TRBD2 (5 bases). The germline CDR1 and CDR2 sequences are MNHEY and SMNVEV (reference sequence). Trimming cost V 6 bases and J 2 bases, with 11 bases left between them. This CDR3 region has 13 residues.

This chain uses TRBV6-5 with TRBJ2-2, with 10 bases lining up with TRBD2. In germline, CDR1 is MNHEY, CDR2 SVGAGI. The V segment lost 6 bases and the J segment 6 bases; nucleotides outside the gene matches: 7. The CDR3 runs 15 residues. The CDR3 loop reads CASRPPGLASGELFF. In nucleotides, the CDR3 is TGTGCCAGCAGGCCACCGGGACTAGCGTCCGGGGAGCTGTTTTTT.

The J gene is TRBJ1-1, the V gene TRBV29-1; 8 nucleotides match TRBD1. CDR3 size: 13 residues. The ends lost 6 bases at V and 2 bases at J; junction bases unmatched: 5. Germline assignment: CDR1 SQVTM and CDR2 ANQGSEA. The chain's CDR3 is CSVRQGPNTEAFF. The CDR3 bases are TGCAGCGTAAGACAGGGGCCCAACACTGAAGCTTTCTTT.

This chain joins TRBV9 and TRBJ1-2, with 11 nucleotides matching TRBD1. With 4 bases clipped from V and 3 bases from J, the junction kept 5 bases outside the gene matches. Germline values: CDR1 SGDLS, CDR2 YYNGEE. CDR3 length: 15 residues. CDR3: CASSPGQGADYGYTF. The CDR3 region has the DNA TGTGCCAGCAGCCCCGGACAGGGGGCTGACTATGGCTACACCTTC. Full variable domain (missing parts from reference TRBV9 and TRBJ1-2): DSGVTQTPKHLITATGQRVTLRCSPRSGDLSVYWYQQSLDQGLQFLIQYYNGEERAKGNILERFSAQQFPDLHSELNLSSLELGDSALYFCASSPGQGADYGYTFGSGTRLTVV.

A few counts support this clonotype. The chain employs TRBV25-1 and TRBJ2-7, with a possible D match to TRBD1 (7 bases). Deletions cut 1 base from V and 4 bases from J, with 17 bases between. Germline CDR1 and CDR2: MGHDK and SYGVNS. The CDR3 is 16 residues long. The CDR3 here is CASSESFSAGGYEQYF. The CDR3 DNA sequence: TGTGCCAGCAGTGAATCTTTTTCGGCAGGGGGGTACGAGCAGTACTTC.

The DNA of the CDR3 is TGTGCCAGCAGCAACCATACCACTAGCGGAGTACGCACCGGGGAGCTGTTTTTT. Amino acid sequence: CASSNHTTSGVRTGELFF. The chain employs TRBV21-1 and TRBJ2-2; no DNA check was done on the table's D call, TRBD2. TRBV21-1 is a listed pseudogene. This CDR3 has 18 residues.

This chain connects TRBV4-3 to TRBJ2-4; D might be TRBD1 or TRBD2, each matching 5 bases. The germline V gene encodes CDR1 LGHNA and CDR2 YSLEER. The germline V and J ends were trimmed by 0 bases and 6 bases, with 15 bases remaining between them. The CDR3 sequence is 16 residues long. Here the CDR3 DNA reads TGCGCCAGCAGCCAAGATATGACAGTACGGGGAAACATTCAGTACTTC. Translating gives CASSQDMTVRGNIQYF.

The V gene is TRBV7-2, the J gene TRBJ2-5; D gene ambiguous. The CDR3 is made up of 14 amino acids. The germline gives CDR1 SGHTA, CDR2 FQGNSA. Trimming left V 6 bases short and J 3 bases short, with 14 bases between. The CDR3 coding sequence is TGTGCCAGCAGTCCATACCGGTATGAAGAGACCCAGTACTTC. Its protein is CASSPYRYEETQYF. Using reference TRBV7-2 and TRBJ2-5 for the parts outside the CDR3, the full variable domain is GAGVSQSPSNKVTEKGKDVELRCDPISGHTALYWYRQSLGQGLEFLIYFQGNSAPDKSGLPSDRFSAERTGGSVSTLTIQRTQQEDSAVYLCASSPYRYEETQYFGPGTRLLVL.

The V and J genes are TRBV27 and TRBJ2-6, with TRBD1 identical over 7 bases. J was trimmed by 2 bases and V by 4 bases; bases with no gene match: 5. CDR3 length equals 16 residues. Germline assignment: CDR1 MNHEY and CDR2 SMNVEV (reference sequence). Written as DNA, the CDR3 is TGTGCCAGCAGTTCTCCACAGGGGCCTGGGGCCAACGTCCTGACTTTC. As protein: CASSSPQGPGANVLTF.